Listed here are 23 T cell receptor beta chains from one sample, sequenced in a study of CD8+ T cells in alopecia areata. Regarding treatment: oral pan-JAK inhibitor, 5-10 mg twice daily. cDNA serving as the sequencing template came from extracted, reverse transcribed RNA. Assay: immunoSEQ multiplex PCR; the TCRdb copy retains only in-frame clones and omits some. The sample has some 130,000 clones, about 56% seen once; the top ten hold 15% to 20%. The specimen comprised CD8+ T cells sorted from blood, sampled at week 4, from a patient treated with tofacitinib. These receptor sequences come from a human donor with alopecia areata.

This clone was observed a few times. The chain uses TRBV7-9 and TRBJ2-5; D is uncertain. V was pared by 1 base and J by 4 bases, with 10 bases between. Germline V gene sequence: CDR1 SEHNR, CDR2 FQNEAQ (reference sequence). There are 14 residues in the CDR3. This chain's CDR3 is CASSLVLKPETQYF. The CDR3 bases are TGTGCCAGCAGCTTAGTTCTCAAGCCAGAGACCCAGTACTTC.

The V call is TRBV7-3, the J call TRBJ1-5; no clear D. V was trimmed by 2 bases and J by 3 bases, leaving 5 bases between them. The germline V gene has CDR1 SGHTA and CDR2 FQGTGA. This CDR3 spans 13 amino acids. CDR3 in amino acids: CASSLGLNQPQHF. The CDR3 bases are TGTGCCAGCAGCTTAGGGCTCAATCAGCCCCAGCATTTT.

This clone was seen many times. The V gene is TRBV7-9, the J gene TRBJ2-7; 10 bases agree with TRBD1. Germline assignment: CDR1 SEHNR and CDR2 FQNEAQ (reference sequence). This CDR3 is built from 15 residues. V was pared by 6 bases and J by 3 bases, with 8 bases of the junction left unmatched. CDR3 DNA: TGTGCCAGCAGTGACGGGACAGGGGTTATCTACGAGCAGTACTTC. As protein: CASSDGTGVIYEQYF.

This clone was seen a few times. The genes are TRBV2 and TRBJ2-5; no firm D call. The V end was cut by 6 bases, the J end by 5 bases, with 19 bases between. CDR3 size: 15 residues. Germline assignment: CDR1 SNHLY and CDR2 FYNNEI. For the CDR3, the DNA is TGTGCCAGCAGGCCCAGACCTATAGCTGGGGAGACCCAGTACTTC. The encoded protein is CASRPRPIAGETQYF.

The chain joins TRBV13 to TRBJ2-1; a possible D gene is TRBD1 (6 bases). Germline CDR1 PRHDT, CDR2 FYEKMQ (reference sequence). V was clipped by 2 bases and J by 8 bases, with 7 bases between them. This CDR3 has 12 amino acids. The CDR3 loop reads CASSLWGHEQFF. CDR3 coding DNA: TGTGCCAGCAGCTTATGGGGGCATGAGCAGTTCTTC.

This clone showed up just a few times. The J gene is TRBJ2-7, the V gene TRBV4-1; D is undetermined. CDR3 size: 14 residues. V lost 4 bases and J lost 1, with 11 bases in between. The V gene's germline CDR1 is MGHRA and CDR2 YSYEKL. The CDR3 loop is CASSPSSVSYEQYF. The CDR3 region has the DNA TGCGCCAGCAGCCCGTCGTCAGTTTCCTACGAGCAGTACTTC.

The rearrangement joins TRBV5-6 to TRBJ2-2, with D maybe TRBD1 (6 bases). Trimming stripped 2 bases from V and 6 bases from J, with 14 bases between. The germline V gene has CDR1 SGHDT and CDR2 YYEEEE. The CDR3 extends over 15 amino acids. DNA of the CDR3: TGTGCCAGCAGCTTCCCGGGACAATGGGCCGGGGAGCTGTTTTTT. It encodes CASSFPGQWAGELFF. Looking up the rest from reference TRBV5-6 and TRBJ2-2 gives the full variable domain: DAGVTQSPTHLIKTRGQQVTLRCSPKSGHDTVSWYQQALGQGPQFIFQYYEEEERQRGNFPDRFSGHQFPNYSSELNVNALLLGDSALYLCASSFPGQWAGELFFGEGSRLTVL.

This clone was found a few times. CDR3 in DNA: TGTGCCAGCAGCGGAGGAAGTTCCTTTGCGGAAGCTTTCTTT. Translating gives CASSGGSSFAEAFF. This chain connects TRBV9 to TRBJ1-1, with unresolved D. Germline-derived CDR1 and CDR2 are SGDLS and YYNGEE. This CDR3 is 14 amino acids long. Deletions cut 3 bases from V and 8 bases from J, with 17 bases between. Filled out from reference TRBV9 and TRBJ1-1, the complete variable domain reads DSGVTQTPKHLITATGQRVTLRCSPRSGDLSVYWYQQSLDQGLQFLIQYYNGEERAKGNILERFSAQQFPDLHSELNLSSLELGDSALYFCASSGGSSFAEAFFGQGTRLTVV.

The CDR3 spells CAWMTGFTHADTQYF. CDR3 DNA: TGTGCCTGGATGACAGGGTTTACGCATGCAGATACGCAGTATTTT. The V gene is TRBV30, the J gene TRBJ2-3, with 7 bases that match TRBD1. CDR1 and CDR2 from the germline V gene are GTSNPN and SVGIG (reference sequence). Trimming at V came to 4 bases and at J to 4 bases, leaving 11 bases not matched to a gene. This CDR3 spans 15 amino acids.

In its sample, this clone was seen a few times. DNA for the CDR3: TGCGCCAGCAGTCAATCGAGGGCGGTGAGGAGGCCACAAGATACGCAGTATTTT. This codes for CASSQSRAVRRPQDTQYF. This chain links TRBV23-1 with TRBJ2-3, with a possible D match to TRBD2 (5 bases). TRBV23-1 is filed as an ORF, its function uncertain. V lost 0 bases and J 5 bases, leaving 21 bases between the germline ends. The CDR3 covers 18 residues.

The J gene is TRBJ2-3, the V gene TRBV2, with 12 nucleotides matching TRBD1. There are 15 residues in the CDR3. The germline CDR1 and CDR2 sequences are SNHLY and FYNNEI. Trimming took 6 bases from V and 6 from J; bases not matched to a gene: 7. CDR3 sequence: CASRNGTGGHDTQYF. The CDR3 DNA is TGTGCCAGCAGAAATGGGACAGGGGGCCATGATACGCAGTATTTT. The variable domain in full, completed from reference TRBV2 and TRBJ2-3, reads EPEVTQTPSHQVTQMGQEVILRCVPISNHLYFYWYRQILGQKVEFLVSFYNNEISEKSEIFDDQFSVERPDGSNFTLKIRSTKLEDSAMYFCASRNGTGGHDTQYFGPGTRLTVL.

The V and J genes are TRBV5-4 and TRBJ2-7; the D gene is possibly TRBD1 (5 bases). The CDR3 length is 13 residues. Germline V gives CDR1 SGHNT, CDR2 YYREEE (reference sequence). Deletions cut 1 base from V and 5 bases from J, with 10 bases between. The CDR3 loop reads CASSLRPRDEQYF. The CDR3 coding sequence is TGTGCCAGCAGCTTGAGGCCCAGGGACGAGCAGTACTTC.

This clone was picked up a small number of times. This rearrangement joins TRBV29-1 to TRBJ2-7; 7 bases are shared with TRBD1. V shed 4 bases, J shed 2 bases, and the junction held 5 bases outside the gene matches. Germline CDR1 SQVTM, CDR2 ANQGSEA. The CDR3 has 13 residues. CDR3 nucleotides: TGCAGCGTTGTTTGGCAGGGGGCCTACGAGCAGTACTTC. Protein sequence: CSVVWQGAYEQYF.

CDR3 residues: CASSLSRGGLGYTF. The CDR3 DNA reads TGCGCCAGCAGCTTGAGCAGGGGGGGCCTAGGCTACACCTTC. V and J are TRBV5-1 and TRBJ1-2; 7 nucleotides align to TRBD1. Germline lookup yields CDR1 SGHRS and CDR2 YFSETQ. After removal of 1 base from V and 8 bases from J, the junction contained 8 bases not matched to a gene. The CDR3 runs to 14 residues.

The chain links TRBV27 to TRBJ2-3, with D possibly matching TRBD2 (7 bases). V was shortened by 8 bases and J by 4 bases, with 16 bases between the two germline ends. Germline values: CDR1 MNHEY, CDR2 SMNVEV (reference sequence). The CDR3 loop spans 14 amino acids. The CDR3 DNA follows: TGTGCCAGCTCGCTAGGGGGGGCCGCAGATACGCAGTATTTT. Amino acid sequence: CASSLGGAADTQYF.

This rearrangement joins TRBV18 to TRBJ2-7; tentatively, D is TRBD1 (5 bases). This CDR3 region has 17 residues. Between the trimmed V and J ends, which lost 3 bases and 7 bases, there was a span of 25 bases. Germline V gene data show CDR1 as KGHSH and CDR2 as LQKENI. This CDR3 is CASSPRPQTEDFFEQYF. CDR3 nucleotide sequence: TGTGCCAGCTCACCTAGACCCCAGACAGAGGATTTTTTTGAGCAGTACTTC. The whole variable domain, filled in from reference TRBV18 and TRBJ2-7, reads NAGVMQNPRHLVRRRGQEARLRCSPMKGHSHVYWYRQLPEEGLKFMVYLQKENIIDESGMPKERFSAEFPKEGPSILRIQQVVRGDSAAYFCASSPRPQTEDFFEQYFGPGTRLTVT.

This sequence joins TRBV6-5 and TRBJ1-1, with a tentative D call TRBD1 (6 bases). The V end was cut by 2 bases, the J end by 5 bases, with 12 bases between. CDR1 and CDR2 (germline): MNHEY, SVGAGI. The CDR3 consists of 14 residues. The CDR3 protein is CASSYEGGRTEAFF. The CDR3 nucleotides are TGTGCCAGCAGTTACGAGGGGGGAAGGACTGAAGCTTTCTTT.

This rearrangement joins TRBV5-1 to TRBJ1-1, with a tentative D call TRBD1 (6 bases). V was shortened by 4 bases and J by 0 bases, with 10 bases between the two germline ends. Looked up from germline, CDR1 is SGHRS and CDR2 is YFSETQ. This CDR3 has 14 amino acids. This CDR3 is CASSPRGVNTEAFF. In DNA form, the CDR3 reads TGCGCCAGCAGCCCCAGGGGTGTGAACACTGAAGCTTTCTTT.

In this sample, this clone turned up once. This chain links TRBV25-1 with TRBJ1-6, with D perhaps TRBD1 (6 bases). Germline V lookup: CDR1 MGHDK, CDR2 SYGVNS. CDR3 length: 14 residues. Trimming shortened V by 3 bases and J by 7 bases, and 10 bases separated the two germline ends. CDR3 protein: CASSEWQGNSPLHF. DNA of the CDR3: TGTGCCAGCAGTGAGTGGCAGGGGAATTCACCCCTCCACTTT.

CDR3: CASSFRGMNTEAFF. In nucleotides, the CDR3 is TGTGCCAGCAGTTTCCGTGGCATGAACACTGAAGCTTTCTTT. The chain joins TRBV27 to TRBJ1-1; D is ambiguous. The V end was cut by 3 bases, the J end by 0 bases, with 8 bases between. The CDR3 is made up of 14 amino acids. CDR1 and CDR2 from the germline V gene are MNHEY and SMNVEV (reference sequence).

The sample holds a few counts of this clone. This chain links TRBV7-3 with TRBJ2-2; 10 positions match TRBD2. The V gene's germline CDR1 is SGHTA and CDR2 FQGTGA. The CDR3 loop spans 20 amino acids. Trimming removed 1 base from V and 4 bases from J; junction bases left unmatched: 15. The CDR3 region is CASSLKPPGMLAGVTGELFF. The DNA for the CDR3 is TGTGCCAGCAGCTTAAAACCCCCGGGGATGCTAGCGGGGGTCACCGGGGAGCTGTTTTTT.

The chain has TRBV4-3 and TRBJ2-7; tentative D call: TRBD2 (6 bases). The CDR3 contains 16 residues. Per the germline V gene, CDR1 is LGHNA and CDR2 is YSLEER. The V end was cut by 0 bases, the J end by 6 bases, with 18 bases between. This CDR3 reads CASSQDLASDLSEQYF. CDR3 coding DNA: TGCGCCAGCAGCCAAGATCTGGCTAGCGATCTCAGCGAGCAGTACTTC.

This rearrangement joins TRBV7-3 to TRBJ2-1, with D unclear. The V end was cut by 5 bases, the J end by 1 base, with 15 bases between. Germline V gene lookup returns CDR1 SGHTA and CDR2 FQGTGA. The CDR3 spans 16 residues. The CDR3 reads CASSHLGSGSYNEQFF. The CDR3 region has the DNA TGTGCCAGCAGCCATTTGGGATCCGGGTCCTACAATGAGCAGTTCTTC.